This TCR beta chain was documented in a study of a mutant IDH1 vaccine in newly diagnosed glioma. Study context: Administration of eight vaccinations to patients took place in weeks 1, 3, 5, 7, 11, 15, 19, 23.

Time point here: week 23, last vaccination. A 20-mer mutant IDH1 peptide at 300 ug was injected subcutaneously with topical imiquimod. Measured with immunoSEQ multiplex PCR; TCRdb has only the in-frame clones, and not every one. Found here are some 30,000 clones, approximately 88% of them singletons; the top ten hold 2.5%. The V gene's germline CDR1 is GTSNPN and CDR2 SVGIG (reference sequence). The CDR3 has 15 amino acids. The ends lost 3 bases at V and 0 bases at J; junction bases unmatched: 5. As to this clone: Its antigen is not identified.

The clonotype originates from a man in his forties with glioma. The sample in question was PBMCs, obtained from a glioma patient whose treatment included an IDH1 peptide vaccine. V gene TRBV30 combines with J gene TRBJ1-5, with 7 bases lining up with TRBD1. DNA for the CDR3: TGTGCCTGGAGCAGGGGGGACGATAGCAATCAGCCCCAGCATTTT. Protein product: CAWSRGDDSNQPQHF.